The 29 T cell receptor beta chains listed next were all sequenced from one sample in a study of shared clonotypes between healthy human individuals. Assay used: immunoSEQ multiplex PCR; TCRdb lists only in-frame clones, some missing. The sample includes about 2.4 million clones, roughly 93% of them seen just once. Sequences were obtained from naive CD4+ T cells from PBMCs. Subset here: CD45RA+ positively selected. The receptors derive from a man younger than 30 in good health. Some clones in this sample may be carry-over from other donors' samples.

The chain uses TRBV5-1 and TRBJ2-7, with D possibly being TRBD1 (7 bases). The CDR3 covers 16 residues. With 4 bases removed from V and 0 bases from J, the gap between germline ends came to 17 bases. Germline V gene lookup returns CDR1 SGHRS and CDR2 YFSETQ. CDR3 residues: CASSAGQRGSSYEQYF. The CDR3 coding sequence is TGCGCCAGCAGCGCGGGACAGCGAGGCAGCTCCTACGAGCAGTACTTC.

This clone is a singleton in its sample. The chain employs TRBV9 and TRBJ2-3, with 10 bases aligning to TRBD2. There are 17 residues in the CDR3. V trimming: 2 bases; J trimming: 4 bases; junction bases outside the gene matches: 10. Looked up from germline, CDR1 is SGDLS and CDR2 is YYNGEE. DNA of the CDR3: TGTGCCAGCAGCGTGACCGGGAGCGGGAGGGGAGCAGATACGCAGTATTTT. Its translation is CASSVTGSGRGADTQYF.

This clone was seen only a few times. This chain uses TRBV5-4 with TRBJ1-4; unclear D gene. V shed 0 bases and J shed 6 bases, with 12 bases lying between them. Germline V gives CDR1 SGHNT, CDR2 YYREEE (reference sequence). The CDR3 spans 15 residues. CDR3 sequence: CASSLAGGGDEKLFF. In nucleotides, the CDR3 is TGTGCCAGCAGCTTGGCAGGTGGAGGCGATGAAAAACTGTTTTTT.

V is TRBV7-6 and J is TRBJ1-1; 9 nucleotides agree with TRBD1. The ends lost 5 bases at V and 1 base at J; junction bases unmatched: 8. Germline values: CDR1 SGHVS, CDR2 FNYEAQ. The CDR3 contains 16 residues. The CDR3 protein is CASSLDRGQGNTEAFF. CDR3 nucleotides: TGTGCCAGCAGCCTGGACCGGGGACAGGGGAACACTGAAGCTTTCTTT.

This clone is a singleton in its sample. The rearrangement links TRBV11-2 to TRBJ2-2; 9 positions match TRBD2. CDR1 is SGHAT, CDR2 FQNNGV, per germline. The CDR3 totals 16 residues. V gave up 5 bases and J gave up 2 bases; unmatched junction bases: 6. CDR3 sequence (DNA): TGTGCCAGCAGCCTCAGACTAGCGGAAAACACCGGGGAGCTGTTTTTT. Its translation is CASSLRLAENTGELFF.

The V gene is TRBV11-3, the J gene TRBJ2-3, with 7 bases lining up with TRBD1. The V and J ends lost 5 bases and 6 bases, in that order; junction bases with no gene match: 8. Germline V gene lookup returns CDR1 SGHNT and CDR2 YENEEA. The length of the CDR3 is 14 residues. The DNA of the CDR3 is TGTGCCAGCAGCCCCGGAAGGGGGCTGGATACGCAGTATTTT. Translation gives CASSPGRGLDTQYF.

This chain uses TRBV4-3 with TRBJ1-2; no reliable D call. V lost 4 bases and J 7 bases, leaving 13 bases between the germline ends. Germline V gene data show CDR1 as LGHNA and CDR2 as YSLEER. The CDR3 has 13 amino acids. The CDR3 region is CASSLVASGGYTF. The CDR3 region has the DNA TGCGCCAGCAGCCTAGTAGCCTCCGGTGGCTACACCTTC.

The rearrangement joins TRBV5-6 to TRBJ2-1; 7 bases agree with TRBD2. The trim removed 4 bases at V and 7 bases at J, leaving 11 bases unmatched. The germline CDR1 and CDR2 sequences are SGHDT and YYEEEE. The CDR3 runs to 15 residues. CDR3: CASSPLAEGENEQFF. CDR3 nucleotides: TGTGCCAGCAGCCCCCTAGCGGAGGGTGAGAATGAGCAGTTCTTC.

In regard to this clone: Other DNA sequences in this specimen translate into the identical CDR3. As DNA, the CDR3 is TGTGCCAGCAGTTACAGGCTAGCGGGGAACACCGGGGAGCTGTTTTTT. Residues: CASSYRLAGNTGELFF. The chain joins TRBV6-5 to TRBJ2-2, with 8 bases aligning to TRBD2. The trim removed 2 bases at V and 1 base at J, leaving 3 bases unmatched. Germline values: CDR1 MNHEY, CDR2 SVGAGI. The CDR3 has 16 amino acids.

The table lists this clone with a count of one. Additional DNA sequences in this sample encode the identical CDR3. The chain joins TRBV7-2 to TRBJ2-7; no reliable D call. Trimming removed 1 base at V and 2 bases at J, with 12 bases between. From germline, CDR1 is SGHTA and CDR2 FQGNSA. The CDR3 runs 15 residues. The chain's CDR3 is CASSLGAGPTYEQYF. In DNA, the CDR3 is TGTGCCAGCAGCTTAGGGGCAGGACCCACCTACGAGCAGTACTTC.

Comments on this clone: At one end, the junction sequence differs from germline, possibly due to a read error. The chain links TRBV18 to TRBJ2-5; D ambiguous. Germline V gene lookup returns CDR1 KGHSH and CDR2 LQKENI. The CDR3 consists of 12 residues. The chain's CDR3 is CASSPQKETQYF. The CDR3 DNA reads as TGTGCCAGCTCTCCACAGAAAGAGACCCAGTACTTC.

The chain employs TRBV27 and TRBJ1-5; D ambiguous. There are 13 residues in the CDR3. Trimming stripped 0 bases from V and 6 bases from J, with 6 bases between. CDR1 and CDR2 (germline): MNHEY, SMNVEV (reference sequence). As DNA, the CDR3 is TGTGCCAGCAGTTTATCGATCGGTCAGCCCCAGCATTTT. Residues: CASSLSIGQPQHF.

This rearrangement joins TRBV28 to TRBJ2-7, with a weak D call TRBD1 (6 bases). The CDR3 extends over 13 amino acids. Germline V lookup: CDR1 MDHEN, CDR2 SYDVKM. Trimming removed 6 bases from V and 6 bases from J, with 15 bases in between. CDR3 residues: CASSQDRPIEQYF. CDR3 DNA sequence: TGTGCCAGCAGCCAAGACAGGCCGATCGAGCAGTACTTC.

Remarks on this clone: Distinct nucleotide sequences in the sample also encode this CDR3. V and J are TRBV18 and TRBJ2-7; D may match TRBD1 or TRBD2 (5 bases each). Germline CDR1 KGHSH, CDR2 LQKENI. The ends were cut back, 1 base at V and 3 bases at J, with 10 bases in the middle. The CDR3 sequence is 14 residues long. CDR3 region: CASSPRDGHYEQYF. The CDR3 DNA sequence: TGTGCCAGCTCACCACGGGACGGCCACTACGAGCAGTACTTC.

V usage is TRBV30 and J usage is TRBJ1-2, with TRBD1 matching 7 bases. With 7 bases clipped from V and 5 bases from J, the junction kept 10 bases outside the gene matches. Germline V gene sequence: CDR1 GTSNPN, CDR2 SVGIG (reference sequence). The CDR3 sequence is 13 residues long. In DNA form, the CDR3 reads TGTGCCTCAACGACAGGGAATCGGTATGGCTACACCTTC. Amino acid sequence: CASTTGNRYGYTF.

Here the CDR3 reads CAWSWDRGNSPLHF. CDR3 nucleotides: TGTGCCTGGAGCTGGGACAGGGGGAATTCACCCCTCCACTTT. The chain links TRBV30 to TRBJ1-6; TRBD1 agrees at 11 bases. CDR3 length equals 14 residues. Germline CDR1 reads GTSNPN; CDR2 reads SVGIG (reference sequence). V was pared by 3 bases and J by 7 bases, with 2 bases of the junction left unmatched.

This chain joins TRBV15 and TRBJ1-4; D unclear. Germline CDR1 LNHNV, CDR2 YYDKDF (reference sequence). CDR3 length equals 15 residues. V lost 9 bases, J lost 0 bases, and 14 bases lay in between. The CDR3 loop is CATTRVGATNEKLFF. The CDR3, as DNA: TGTGCCACGACACGGGTTGGGGCAACTAATGAAAAACTGTTTTTT.

The chain joins TRBV6-5 to TRBJ2-5, with D perhaps matching TRBD1 or TRBD2 (7 bases each). This CDR3 contains 16 residues. Germline CDR1 MNHEY, CDR2 SVGAGI. V was clipped by 4 bases and J by 1 base, with 16 bases between them. CDR3 nucleotides: TGTGCCAGCAGTTTATGGGGAGGGGGCAGCCAAGAGACCCAGTACTTC. Its protein is CASSLWGGGSQETQYF.

The chain joins TRBV10-3 to TRBJ2-1, with D perhaps TRBD1 (5 bases). The V end lost 7 bases, the J end lost 5 bases, and 12 bases lay between the germline ends. The CDR3 consists of 13 residues. Germline assignment: CDR1 ENHRY and CDR2 SYGVKD. The CDR3 coding sequence is TGTGCCATCACAGGGCTAGGGGACAATGAGCAGTTCTTC. Protein product: CAITGLGDNEQFF.

The genes are TRBV29-1 and TRBJ2-3; D not resolved. The V gene lost 5 bases and the J gene lost 0 bases, with 9 bases spanning the gap. Germline CDR1 and CDR2: SQVTM and ANQGSEA. CDR3 length: 13 residues. In nucleotides, the CDR3 is TGCAGCGTTAGACTGAGAAGCACAGATACGCAGTATTTT. Its translation: CSVRLRSTDTQYF.

As concerns this clone: Distinct nucleotide sequences in the sample also encode this CDR3. The DNA for the CDR3 is TGCGCCAGCAGCTTCGGACTAGCGGGAGCAGATACGCAGTATTTT. Its protein product is CASSFGLAGADTQYF. The V and J genes are TRBV5-1 and TRBJ2-3, with TRBD2 matching 13 bases. CDR3 length: 15 residues. The V gene's germline CDR1 is SGHRS and CDR2 YFSETQ. V shed 2 bases, J shed 4 bases, and the junction held 1 base outside the gene matches.

This chain connects TRBV4-1 to TRBJ2-7; D is tentatively TRBD1 or TRBD2 (5 bases each). This CDR3 region has 17 residues. CDR1 and CDR2 (germline): MGHRA, YSYEKL. V was cut by 1 base and J by 1 base, with 17 bases left in between. As DNA, the CDR3 is TGCGCCAGCAGCCAAGGGGACGTTTTCAGGGCGTCCTACGAGCAGTACTTC. Protein: CASSQGDVFRASYEQYF.

This clone was seen only a few times. Other nucleotide sequences from this sample produce the same CDR3. The chain couples TRBV9 to TRBJ1-1; D is unclear. Germline values: CDR1 SGDLS, CDR2 YYNGEE. The CDR3 consists of 15 residues. V gave up 0 bases and J gave up 4 bases, with 13 bases separating them. CDR3 loop: CASSVGGRGGTEAFF. In DNA, the CDR3 is TGTGCCAGCAGCGTAGGCGGCCGCGGCGGCACTGAAGCTTTCTTT.

The rearrangement uses TRBV28 and TRBJ2-1; D possibly corresponds to TRBD1 (7 bases). V shed 5 bases and J shed 9 bases, with 20 bases lying between them. Germline V gene sequence: CDR1 MDHEN, CDR2 SYDVKM. This CDR3 contains 15 residues. CDR3: CASSRGDLGGSEQFF. Written as DNA, the CDR3 is TGTGCCAGCAGTCGAGGGGACTTAGGGGGCAGTGAGCAGTTCTTC.

CDR3 protein: CASSDGLASSETQYF. The CDR3 nucleotides read TGTGCCAGCAGCGATGGACTAGCGAGTTCGGAGACCCAGTACTTC. V and J are TRBV9 and TRBJ2-5, with 9 nucleotides matching TRBD2. V was clipped by 3 bases and J by 5 bases; unmatched bases: 8. CDR3 size: 15 residues. CDR1 is SGDLS, CDR2 YYNGEE, per germline. Variable domain in full (rest from reference TRBV9 and TRBJ2-5): DSGVTQTPKHLITATGQRVTLRCSPRSGDLSVYWYQQSLDQGLQFLIQYYNGEERAKGNILERFSAQQFPDLHSELNLSSLELGDSALYFCASSDGLASSETQYFGPGTRLLVL.

This rearrangement joins TRBV19 to TRBJ2-7; 8 bases are shared with TRBD1. Germline CDR1 is LNHDA and CDR2 is SQIVND (reference sequence). CDR3 size: 13 residues. The trim removed 10 bases at V and 6 bases at J, leaving 11 bases unmatched. CDR3 protein: CATAGQDVGEQYF. CDR3 sequence (DNA): TGTGCCACCGCGGGACAGGACGTAGGCGAGCAGTACTTC.

This clone came up a few times. The chain employs TRBV5-1 and TRBJ1-1; 7 bases agree with TRBD1. Germline loops: CDR1 SGHRS, CDR2 YFSETQ. Trimming removed 6 bases from V and 0 bases from J; junction bases left unmatched: 5. This CDR3 comprises 14 residues. The CDR3 DNA sequence: TGCGCCAGCACCTCGACAGGGTTGAACACTGAAGCTTTCTTT. It yields the protein CASTSTGLNTEAFF.

V gene TRBV6-7 combines with J gene TRBJ2-2; TRBD1 agrees at 8 bases. TRBV6-7 is labeled an ORF, and its function is uncertain. Unmatched junction bases numbered 3, after V lost 8 bases and J lost 4 bases. The CDR3 runs 13 residues. The CDR3, as DNA: TGTGCCAGCGCTACAGGGGGCACCGGGGAGCTGTTTTTT. The encoded protein is CASATGGTGELFF.

The rearrangement uses TRBV28 and TRBJ2-5, with D perhaps TRBD1 (6 bases). V gave up 4 bases and J gave up 5 bases, with 14 bases separating them. CDR3 length: 14 residues. Germline CDR1 is MDHEN and CDR2 is SYDVKM. In nucleotides, the CDR3 is TGTGCCAGCAGTTACCGGACAGCGAGGGAGACCCAGTACTTC. Protein product: CASSYRTARETQYF.